The 6 T cell receptor beta chains below all came from one sample that was sequenced in a study of blood T cell repertoires in COVID-19. Generated by immunoSEQ multiplex PCR, the TCRdb table keeps only in-frame clones and is missing some. The data contain 25,000 to 30,000 clones, around 85% of them singletons. Sequencing used peripheral blood. These receptors were obtained from a woman in her sixties with acute or convalescent COVID-19.

V is TRBV19 and J is TRBJ2-1; 10 bases are a match to TRBD2. This CDR3 comprises 16 residues. Germline V CDR1 and CDR2: LNHDA, SQIVND (reference sequence). The V segment lost 1 base and the J segment 10 bases; nucleotides outside the gene matches: 10. The CDR3 nucleotides read TGTGCCAGTAGTATAGGGAGCGGGGGGGGCCTCTCCGAGCAGTTCTTC. Translated, it gives CASSIGSGGGLSEQFF.

The rearrangement joins TRBV2 to TRBJ1-2; the match to TRBD1 covers 8 bases. V was clipped by 4 bases and J by 6 bases; unmatched bases: 7. The CDR3 is 14 amino acids. Germline loops: CDR1 SNHLY, CDR2 FYNNEI. Here the CDR3 DNA reads TGTGCCAGCAGTGCGAGAGACAGGGGCGATGGCTACACCTTC. It is translated as CASSARDRGDGYTF.

The chain links TRBV6-1 to TRBJ2-1; a possible D gene is TRBD2 (7 bases). CDR1 and CDR2 from the germline V gene are MNHNS and SASEGT. V was clipped by 1 base and J by 5 bases, with 15 bases between them. The CDR3 is 16 residues long. CDR3 protein: CASSEGRGAWDNEQFF. DNA for the CDR3: TGTGCCAGCAGTGAAGGTCGGGGGGCTTGGGACAATGAGCAGTTCTTC.

This clone has only a few counts. The J gene is TRBJ1-1, the V gene TRBV5-4; D gene uncertain. The V gene's germline CDR1 is SGHNT and CDR2 YYREEE (reference sequence). The V gene lost 2 bases and the J gene lost 7 bases, with 12 bases spanning the gap. The CDR3 length is 13 residues. In nucleotides, the CDR3 is TGTGCCAGCAGCTTCCAGGATCCAGTTGAAGCTTTCTTT. Its translation is CASSFQDPVEAFF. Full variable domain (missing parts from reference TRBV5-4 and TRBJ1-1): ETGVTQSPTHLIKTRGQQVTLRCSSQSGHNTVSWYQQALGQGPQFIFQYYREEENGRGNFPPRFSGLQFPNYSSELNVNALELDDSALYLCASSFQDPVEAFFGQGTRLTVV.

The chain is built from TRBV6-6 and TRBJ1-5; D is possibly TRBD1 (6 bases). CDR3 length: 15 residues. From germline, CDR1 is MNHNY and CDR2 SVGAGI (reference sequence). The V end was cut by 7 bases, the J end by 3 bases, with 16 bases between. As DNA, the CDR3 is TGTGCCAGCAACTTCCGGGACAATAACAATCAGCCCCAGCATTTT. This encodes CASNFRDNNNQPQHF.

V gene TRBV28 combines with J gene TRBJ1-2, with 7 bases that match TRBD1. J was trimmed by 7 bases and V by 6 bases; bases with no gene match: 11. This CDR3 spans 14 amino acids. CDR1 and CDR2 (germline): MDHEN, SYDVKM. CDR3 protein: CASSGTGAIPGYTF. The CDR3 bases are TGTGCCAGCAGCGGAACAGGGGCGATCCCTGGCTACACCTTC.